Below, one TCR beta chain is given with its context. Its target is unknown. This specimen comes from a study of T cell responses to AZD1222 COVID-19 vaccine. Study-wide findings and caveats: Unmutated variant regions reportedly attract nearly half of all spike-specific TCRs.

This CDR3 contains 16 residues. V lost 4 bases and J lost 6; bases outside the gene matches: 12. Germline assignment: CDR1 MNHNS and CDR2 SASEGT. The data were produced by immunoSEQ multiplex PCR, yet TCRdb's version contains in-frame clones alone and is incomplete. The data show about 92,000 clones, 85% to 90% seen once. This TCR derives from an adult in good health. Source: peripheral blood, taken on day 0 of MenACWY control vaccination. This chain uses TRBV6-1 with TRBJ2-1, with 7 positions matching TRBD1. The CDR3 is CASSGSDRAAGNEQFF. DNA of the CDR3: TGTGCCAGCAGTGGTTCAGACAGGGCCGCCGGCAATGAGCAGTTCTTC.